This paragraph reports one TCR beta chain. The antigen this receptor binds is unknown. The record has no base qualities; no much larger clone is one base away. The data stem from a study of CD8+ T cells in alopecia areata listed by TCRdb under 2018. At the level of the whole study: The treated patients, all with moderate-to-severe alopecia areata, were enrolled in an open-label pilot trial of oral tofacitinib given at 5 to 10 mg twice daily. Tofacitinib was administered for 6 to 18 months, and 6 months of follow-up off drug were then conducted to assess delayed response and recurrence. Disease severity in treated patients was measured with the SALT score, which quantifies the percentage of affected scalp surface area. To study T cell clonal expansion in alopecia areata, the researchers applied high-throughput TCRbeta sequencing to both the C3H/HeJ mouse model and human patients. In humans, TCRbeta sequencing was performed on scalp tissue and on sorted CD4+ and CD8+ peripheral blood T cells from healthy controls and from patients with patchy or totalis/universalis alopecia areata. Tofacitinib-treated patients had biopsies at baseline and at 4 and 24 weeks of treatment, with a later scalp biopsy in several patients. Scalp clonality was compared among normal scalp (n=4), patchy alopecia areata scalp (n=8), and alopecia totalis/universalis scalp (n=8). RNA was extracted with the PAXgene miRNA kit for fixed scalp, the miRNeasy kit for PBMCs, and the RNeasy kit for mouse skin. immunoSEQ multiplex PCR using 35 Vbeta forward primers and 13 Jbeta reverse primers was used to amplify TCRbeta CDR3 regions. Points the paper makes about the study in general: Unlike mouse skin, which is dominated by gammadelta T cells, normal human skin has resident alphabeta T cells that are also sequenced, and this complicates analysis of the scalp TCR repertoire. Because the treated cohort was small and had just a single nonresponder, larger studies are needed to establish links between baseline CD8+ expansion and response. Tofacitinib significantly decreased scalp clonality and the number of expanded CD8+ clones among the top 100 scalp clones. Many expanded lesional clones persisted in scalp and blood during tofacitinib treatment, which may partly explain relapse after stopping treatment. Compared with mice, TCR sequences shared between patients were less clear, possibly partly because of HLA diversity across the patient population. Lesional scalp, especially in alopecia totalis/universalis, showed higher clonality and more expanded CD8+ clones than normal scalp, suggesting antigenic drive.

The library was produced with the immunoSEQ multiplex PCR assay. RNA was extracted from all samples and reverse transcribed into cDNA as template for TCR sequencing. First-strand cDNA was synthesized with SuperScript III using a 2:1 mix of oligo-dT and random hexamers. A synthetic immune receptor repertoire was used to assess amplification bias, and residual bias was removed computationally. On the study's bioinformatics: Raw reads were preprocessed to remove errors, and CDR3 was defined according to IMGT conventions as the region from the conserved cysteine to phenylalanine. To get clonality, Shannon entropy was normalized by log2 of the number of productive unique TCRs and the result was subtracted from 1. Whether each scalp clone was CD4 or CD8 was inferred by checking scalp TCRbeta sequences against the CD4 and CD8 repertoires from sorted blood. TCRdb mirrors the immuneACCESS table, restricted to in-frame sequences. Some clones are absent from its copies; in checked studies, under half trace to an unresolved V gene, and the reason for the others is unknown. The V and J calls and clone size are taken from that table; D and trimming were inferred from the DNA. The sample records 200,000 to 250,000 clones, 64% of which are singletons. The ten largest account for 4% to 4.5% of the sample.

The time point label, as the study defines it: around 28 days on oral tofacitinib. This specimen's treatment or condition label, interpreted: oral pan-JAK inhibitor, 5-10 mg twice daily. Peripheral blood and lesional scalp punch biopsies were obtained from patients with alopecia areata. PBMCs were isolated by density centrifugation and stained for CD3, CD4 and CD8, after which CD4+ and CD8+ T cells were sorted on a FACSAria. V ends up 9 bases short and J 7 bases short, with an unmatched junction base count of 8. The CDR3, from cysteine to phenylalanine, totals 13 residues. Only the CDR3 DNA is retained, 39 bases long and in frame from the first base. The germline V gene encodes CDR1 LNHDA and CDR2 SQIVND (reference sequence).

The sequence is built from TRBV19 and TRBJ2-5, with 10 middle bases fitting TRBD1. This specimen was CD4+ T cells sorted from blood, taken at week 4, from a patient treated with tofacitinib. This clonotype was sampled from a human donor with alopecia areata. In nucleotides, the sequence is TGTGCCAGCGATATGGGACAGGGGAGGACCCAGTACTTC. Its translation is CASDMGQGRTQYF.